This TCR beta chain was obtained from a study of metastatic and nonmetastatic thyroid tumors. Study at large: For malignant and benign thyroid patients, tumor or nodule tissue and blood were the sources whose repertoires were compared. Overall study results and limits: For both blood and tumor, malignant thyroid tumors reportedly showed significantly higher TCR beta diversity than benign nodules did.

There are many counts of this clone. Its antigen is as yet unknown. Without the conserved terminal phenylalanine or tryptophan, this CDR3 likely stems from a read error. Study processing details: Built for papillary thyroid cancer, a distant-metastasis classifier drew on CDR3 differences across clinicopathological groups. Using MiXCR, TCRdb re-called clones from the PCR reads. The V and J calls reflect TCRdb's pipeline rather than the authors' work. The sample has 25,000 to 35,000 clones, roughly 29% seen once; the top ten hold approximately 30%. The germline V and J ends were trimmed by 0 bases and 2 bases, with 11 bases remaining between them. CDR3 length equals 15 residues. CDR1 is LGHNA, CDR2 YSLEER, per germline. Among the patients, none had received any treatment before thyroid surgery.

This clonotype originated in a female donor with papillary thyroid cancer or a benign thyroid nodule (not recorded which). Some clones in this sample may be carry-over from other donors' samples. This sequence joins TRBV4-3 and TRBJ2-7; D is ambiguous. Sequencing was performed on blood. This CDR3 reads CASSQELGEPYEQYL. Here the CDR3 DNA reads TGCGCCAGCAGCCAAGAGTTAGGTGAACCCTACGAGCAGTACCTC.